A selection of T cell receptor beta chains follows, all from one sample in a study of T cell changes during pregnancy in multiple sclerosis. Assay used: immunoSEQ multiplex PCR; TCRdb lists only in-frame clones, some missing. The sample carries over 50,000 clones, around nine tenths recorded once. This specimen consisted of peripheral blood, obtained in the third trimester of pregnancy. The source of these receptors is a female donor in good health, enrolled as a control in a pregnancy study. CDR3s include the opening cysteine and the closing phenylalanine or tryptophan. A D gene is named only where the DNA matches it firmly. Not every row has a clone size; where given, it reads once, few, many or a size class.

j_call d_call clone_size v_call cdr3_nt cdr3_aa
TRBJ1-6 - - TRBV6-6 TGTGCCAGCAGTCGGACTGTGGGGAATTCACCCCTCCACTTT CASSRTVGNSPLHF
TRBJ1-2 TRBD1 - TRBV7-9 TGTGCCAGCAGCTTAGCGCGAAGTCGGACAGGACATGGCTACACCTTC CASSLARSRTGHGYTF
TRBJ2-1 TRBD1 - TRBV7-9 TGTGCCAGCAGCTTAGTCGGCAGGGGGTCGAATGAGCAGTTCTTC CASSLVGRGSNEQFF
TRBJ2-1 - - TRBV28 TGTGCCAGCAGGACTCGACCCAGGGGAGCTCTATACAATGAGCAGTTCTTC CASRTRPRGALYNEQFF
TRBJ2-7 TRBD2 - TRBV7-9 TGTGCCAGCAGCTCGCAGGGAGCGGGGCGATACTACGAGCAGTACTTC CASSSQGAGRYYEQYF
TRBJ2-1 TRBD2 - TRBV9 TGTGCCAGCAGCGTCGTATTTTGGACTAGCGGGGGGACCTACAATGAGCAGTTCTTC CASSVVFWTSGGTYNEQFF
TRBJ2-7 - - TRBV5-1 TGCGCCAGCAGCCCCACTCGAGGAGGACCCTACGAGCAGTACTTC CASSPTRGGPYEQYF
TRBJ1-5 TRBD1 - TRBV7-8 TGTGCCAGCAGCCGCACCAGGGACAGTCAGCCCCAGCATTTT CASSRTRDSQPQHF
TRBJ2-2 - few TRBV11-2 TGTGCCAGCAGCAGAAACAGGGTTGACACCGGGGAGCTGTTTTTT CASSRNRVDTGELFF
TRBJ1-5 - - TRBV18 TGTGCCAGCTCACCACCCGGGACAAAAAATCAGCCCCAGCATTTT CASSPPGTKNQPQHF
TRBJ1-1 - - TRBV28 TGTGCCAGCAATTATATGAACACTGAAGCTTTCTTT CASNYMNTEAFF
TRBJ2-3 - once TRBV7-9 TGTGCCAGCAGCCTAAGAGATACGCAGTATTTT CASSLRDTQYF
TRBJ1-2 TRBD1 - TRBV6-1 TGTGCCAGCAGTGAACCCGGGACAGGGGTCGGCTACACCTTC CASSEPGTGVGYTF
TRBJ2-1 - - TRBV2 TGTGCCAGCAGTGCTGAAGCATCCTACAATGAGCAGTTCTTC CASSAEASYNEQFF
TRBJ1-2 - once TRBV5-8 TGTGCCAGCAGAAATAGCGGCTACAGATTATATGGCTACACCTTC CASRNSGYRLYGYTF
TRBJ1-2 TRBD1 - TRBV9 TGTGCCAGCAGCCCGGGACAGGAGTATGGCTACACCTTC CASSPGQEYGYTF
TRBJ1-1 - - TRBV4-2 TGTGCCAGCAGCCAGGCGGGAGCAGGGATCATGAACACTGAAGCTTTCTTT CASSQAGAGIMNTEAFF
TRBJ1-3 - - TRBV7-2 TGTGCCAGCAGCTTAGTGGTGGGGCTCTCTGGAAACACCATATATTTT CASSLVVGLSGNTIYF
TRBJ1-2 - - TRBV4-1 TGCGCCAGCAGCCAAGCACAGGGAGATGGCTACACCTTC CASSQAQGDGYTF
TRBJ2-7 - - TRBV21-1 TGTGCCAGCAGCAAAGGGGCGGGGGGGGTGTACGAGCAGTACTTC CASSKGAGGVYEQYF
TRBJ1-2 TRBD1 - TRBV2 TGTGCCAGCAGTCTCGGACAGGCTCACTTC CASSLGQAHF
TRBJ2-7 TRBD2 - TRBV7-2 TGTGCCAGCAGGTCCCCTGAAGGGGCGGGGGGCTACGAGCAGTACTTC CASRSPEGAGGYEQYF
TRBJ1-2 TRBD1 - TRBV19 TGTGCCAGTAGTCCCCGGGACAGGGCTGGCGGCTACACCTTC CASSPRDRAGGYTF
TRBJ2-1 - - TRBV5-6 TGTGCCAGCAGCTTGGAAGGCGGCCCAAGCTCCTACAATGAGCAGTTCTTC CASSLEGGPSSYNEQFF
TRBJ2-4 - - TRBV7-2 TGTGCCAGCAGCTTAGAACCGGGGAGTACCCTTCAGTACTTC CASSLEPGSTLQYF
TRBJ2-3 TRBD1 - TRBV10-3 TGTGCCATCAAGGGGACAGGGTATAGCACAGATACGCAGTATTTT CAIKGTGYSTDTQYF
TRBJ1-2 - - TRBV19 TGTGCCAGTACCCAGGCGGGGCAGAAGAGGAACTATGGCTACACCTTC CASTQAGQKRNYGYTF
TRBJ2-7 - - TRBV7-8 TGTGCCAGCAGCTTCGAGGGTTACGAGCAGTACTTC CASSFEGYEQYF
TRBJ2-3 - - TRBV6-4 TGTGCCAGCAGTGGGCAGGGTGGAGATACGCAGTATTTT CASSGQGGDTQYF
TRBJ1-5 - - TRBV5-6 TGTGCCAGCAGCTCAAACCGCGGCAGCCGCAATCAGCCCCAGCATTTT CASSSNRGSRNQPQHF
TRBJ2-5 TRBD1 - TRBV4-3 TGCGCCAGCAGCCCTCGGACAGGGGAAGAGACCCAGTACTTC CASSPRTGEETQYF
TRBJ1-3 - - TRBV9 TGTGCCAGCAGCGCCTCCCCCGGGGGGGTCGGCTCTGGAAACACCATATATTTT CASSASPGGVGSGNTIYF
TRBJ2-2 - - TRBV6-1 TGTGCCAGCAGTGAAGCAGGGGGGGCCAACACCGGGGAGCTGTTTTTT CASSEAGGANTGELFF
TRBJ1-5 TRBD1 - TRBV18 TGTGCCAGCTCATTCGCCGGGACAGCTACTAATCAGCCCCAGCATTTT CASSFAGTATNQPQHF
TRBJ1-1 - few TRBV4-2 TGTGCCAGCAGCCAAGATCAGGTCAGGAACACTGAAGCTTTCTTT CASSQDQVRNTEAFF
TRBJ1-1 - - TRBV4-1 TGCGCCAGCAGGGGGACACTAAGAAACACTGAAGCTTTCTTT CASRGTLRNTEAFF
TRBJ2-7 - once TRBV7-3 TGTGCCAGCAGCCCGGCGGCGGGAACGGTCCACGAGCAGTACTTC CASSPAAGTVHEQYF
TRBJ1-4 TRBD1 - TRBV4-1 TGCGCCAGCAGCCAATTTACGACAGGGCAACTGTTTTTT CASSQFTTGQLFF
TRBJ2-7 - - TRBV27 TGTGCCAGCAGTTTACGAGGACAAGTCACCTACGAGCAGTACTTC CASSLRGQVTYEQYF
TRBJ1-4 TRBD1 once TRBV4-3 TGCGCCAGCAGCCAACTGGGACAGGGGATAACTAATGAAAAACTGTTTTTT CASSQLGQGITNEKLFF
TRBJ2-2 - few TRBV9 TGTGCCAGCAGCGTAGGCGGGACCGGGGAGCTGTTTTTT CASSVGGTGELFF
TRBJ2-5 TRBD1 - TRBV18 TGTGCCAGCTCATTTGGACAGGGAGAGACCCAGTACTTC CASSFGQGETQYF
TRBJ2-7 - - TRBV7-9 TGTGCCAGCAGCTTCAGGGATAAAGTCTACGAGCAGTACTTC CASSFRDKVYEQYF
TRBJ2-7 - - TRBV5-1 TGCGCCAGCAGCTTCCGAAAGGACAGAGTCGGCAACGAGCAGTACTTC CASSFRKDRVGNEQYF
TRBJ1-2 TRBD1 few TRBV6-5 TGTGCCAGCAGTAACAGGGGTGGCTACACCTTC CASSNRGGYTF